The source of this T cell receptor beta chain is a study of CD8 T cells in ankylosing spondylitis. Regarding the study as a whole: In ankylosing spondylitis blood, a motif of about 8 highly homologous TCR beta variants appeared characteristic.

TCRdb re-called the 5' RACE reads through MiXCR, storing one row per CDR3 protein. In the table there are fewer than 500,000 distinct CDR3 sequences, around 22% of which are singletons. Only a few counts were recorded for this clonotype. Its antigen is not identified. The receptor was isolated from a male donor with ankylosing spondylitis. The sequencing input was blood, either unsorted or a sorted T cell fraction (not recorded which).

The CDR3 sequence: CASKFSGGVDEKLFF. The CDR3, as DNA: TGTGCCAGCAAATTTTCAGGGGGCGTTGATGAAAAACTGTTTTTT. V and J are TRBV6-1 and TRBJ1-4, with 8 nucleotides matching TRBD1. This CDR3 comprises 15 residues. The germline V gene has CDR1 MNHNS and CDR2 SASEGT. The V and J ends lost 7 bases and 6 bases, in that order; junction bases with no gene match: 10.